A single sample is the source of the 27 T cell receptor beta chains below, sequenced in a study of blood T cell repertoires in COVID-19. The protocol was immunoSEQ multiplex PCR, while the TCRdb copy is restricted to in-frame clones and leaves out a portion. The sample records a few hundred thousand clones, 85% being singletons. Sequenced sample: PBMCs or T cells enriched from blood (not recorded which). The receptor set was obtained from a man aged 35-49 years who had recovered from COVID-19.

The gene calls are TRBV12-3 or TRBV12-4 and TRBJ2-1, with TRBD2 as a possible D gene (5 bases). The CDR3 is 12 residues long. Trimming pared 3 bases from V and 7 bases from J, leaving 7 bases between. Here the CDR3 reads CASSFTGNEQFF. In nucleotides, the CDR3 is TGTGCCAGCAGTTTTACGGGAAATGAGCAGTTCTTC.

The chain is built from TRBV11-2 and TRBJ2-7; TRBD2 matches 7 bases. Germline CDR1 and CDR2: SGHAT and FQNNGV. This CDR3 contains 16 residues. Trimming cost V 4 bases and J 1 base; bases outside gene matches: 10. The CDR3 DNA reads as TGTGCCAGCAGCTCAGAGGGGCTAGCGGAATCCTACGAGCAGTACTTC. This codes for CASSSEGLAESYEQYF.

The CDR3 loop reads CASSERFGTDKTGELFF. The CDR3 DNA is TGCGCCAGCAGTGAGCGATTCGGGACAGATAAGACCGGGGAGCTGTTTTTT. V is TRBV10-1 and J is TRBJ2-2, with 7 bases matching TRBD1. The CDR3 length is 17 residues. J was trimmed by 5 bases and V by 2 bases; bases with no gene match: 11. Looked up from germline, CDR1 is WNHNN and CDR2 is SYGVQD (reference sequence).

The gene calls are TRBV5-6 and TRBJ2-7; 7 positions agree with TRBD2. Germline CDR1 reads SGHDT; CDR2 reads YYEEEE. The CDR3 extends over 14 amino acids. The J segment lost 2 bases and the V segment lost 1 base, leaving 3 bases of the junction unmatched. This CDR3 reads CASSLPGGAYEQYF. DNA of the CDR3: TGTGCCAGCAGCTTGCCGGGAGGCGCCTACGAGCAGTACTTC.

This clone occurred a few times. This chain joins TRBV6-4 and TRBJ2-2, with no clear D. Germline V CDR1 and CDR2: MRHNA, SNTAGT. CDR3 length equals 13 residues. V dropped 3 bases and J dropped 5 bases, with 7 bases sitting between them. In DNA form, the CDR3 reads TGTGCCAGCAGTGAAGAGGAGACCGGGGAGCTGTTTTTT. Translated, it gives CASSEEETGELFF.

The chain employs TRBV9 and TRBJ2-7; 9 positions match TRBD1. V was clipped by 0 bases and J by 5 bases; unmatched bases: 6. CDR1 and CDR2 (germline): SGDLS, YYNGEE. The CDR3 consists of 15 residues. This chain's CDR3 is CASSVAGTGYDEQYF. CDR3 sequence (DNA): TGTGCCAGCAGCGTAGCAGGGACAGGGTACGACGAGCAGTACTTC. Full variable domain (outside the CDR3, taken from reference TRBV9 and TRBJ2-7): DSGVTQTPKHLITATGQRVTLRCSPRSGDLSVYWYQQSLDQGLQFLIQYYNGEERAKGNILERFSAQQFPDLHSELNLSSLELGDSALYFCASSVAGTGYDEQYFGPGTRLTVT.

The chain employs TRBV19 and TRBJ1-1; a possible D gene is TRBD1 (6 bases). The germline V gene has CDR1 LNHDA and CDR2 SQIVND (reference sequence). The CDR3 is 14 amino acids. V lost 6 bases and J lost 5, with 16 bases in between. The CDR3 DNA follows: TGTGCCAGTAGGCCCGACAGGCTGGGAACTGAAGCTTTCTTT. Its translation: CASRPDRLGTEAFF.

This clone was counted once. The chain uses TRBV5-6 and TRBJ2-7; no firm D call. Germline V gives CDR1 SGHDT, CDR2 YYEEEE. Trimming cost V 0 bases and J 0 bases, with 10 bases left between them. The CDR3 contains 15 residues. The CDR3 nucleotides are TGTGCCAGCAGCTTGGTTGGCGGTAACTCCTACGAGCAGTACTTC. Translation gives CASSLVGGNSYEQYF.

The genes are TRBV7-3 and TRBJ2-2; 9 nucleotides align to TRBD2. After removal of 6 bases from V and 1 base from J, the junction contained 3 bases not matched to a gene. CDR1 is SGHTA and CDR2 is FQGTGA in the germline V gene. CDR3 size: 15 residues. The CDR3: CASRSAGGNTGELFF. CDR3 bases: TGTGCCAGCAGGTCAGCGGGAGGGAACACCGGGGAGCTGTTTTTT.

The chain joins TRBV6-2 or TRBV6-3 to TRBJ1-1; no definite D call. This CDR3 has 14 amino acids. Germline V gene data show CDR1 as MNHEY and CDR2 as SVGEGT. Deletions cut 5 bases from V and 0 bases from J, with 10 bases between. The CDR3 DNA follows: TGTGCCAGCAGTATCCCACAGTTGAACACTGAAGCTTTCTTT. Its translation: CASSIPQLNTEAFF.

The chain links TRBV9 to TRBJ1-2; tentatively, D is TRBD1 (6 bases). The V and J ends lost 4 bases and 2 bases respectively, with 15 bases between them. Germline-derived CDR1 and CDR2 are SGDLS and YYNGEE. The CDR3 runs 15 residues. In DNA, the CDR3 is TGTGCCAGCAGCCCCCACAGGGAAGTCAACTATGGCTACACCTTC. It codes for CASSPHREVNYGYTF.

This sequence joins TRBV18 and TRBJ2-3; 10 nucleotides match TRBD2. The germline CDR1 and CDR2 sequences are KGHSH and LQKENI. Germline trimming cut 3 bases from V and 0 bases from J; bases unmatched to any gene: 9. CDR3 length: 18 amino acids. This CDR3 is CASSPSRVLAGSTDTQYF. Here the CDR3 DNA reads TGTGCCAGCTCACCCTCCCGGGTACTAGCGGGAAGCACAGATACGCAGTATTTT.

This chain uses TRBV4-3 with TRBJ1-3; 7 positions agree with TRBD1. The CDR3 totals 17 residues. The junction had 8 bases not matched to a gene; V was cut back by 0 bases and J by 3 bases. The germline gives CDR1 LGHNA, CDR2 YSLEER. In DNA, the CDR3 is TGCGCCAGCAGCCAAGATTGGTACAGGGGTGGTGGAAACACCATATATTTT. Its translation is CASSQDWYRGGGNTIYF.

The DNA for the CDR3 is TGCGCCAGCAGCCCGGGACAGGGAAGCACAGATACGCAGTATTTT. This encodes CASSPGQGSTDTQYF. The gene calls are TRBV5-1 and TRBJ2-3, with 9 bases that match TRBD1. This CDR3 has 15 amino acids. Trimming at V came to 4 bases and at J to 0 bases, leaving 3 bases not matched to a gene. Germline CDR1 and CDR2: SGHRS and YFSETQ.

V is TRBV20-1 and J is TRBJ1-1, with D unclear. V shed 4 bases and J shed 2 bases, with 5 bases lying between them. The CDR3 has 11 amino acids. Germline V gene lookup returns CDR1 DFQATT and CDR2 SNEGSKA (reference sequence). CDR3 in DNA: TGCAGTGCTATCATTAACACTGAAGCTTTCTTT. It translates to CSAIINTEAFF.

Details on this clone: Additional DNA sequences in this sample encode the identical CDR3. This rearrangement joins TRBV12-3 or TRBV12-4 to TRBJ2-5, with D perhaps matching TRBD2 (5 bases). V lost 1 base, J lost 5 bases, and 8 bases lay in between. The CDR3 runs to 13 residues. This CDR3 reads CASSLGTAETQYF. The CDR3 region has the DNA TGTGCCAGCAGTTTAGGGACTGCGGAGACCCAGTACTTC.

This clone was counted a single time. The chain has TRBV27 and TRBJ2-6; perhaps TRBD1 as D (5 bases). The CDR3 runs 15 residues. V dropped 5 bases and J dropped 3 bases, with 11 bases sitting between them. The V gene's germline CDR1 is MNHEY and CDR2 SMNVEV (reference sequence). CDR3 coding DNA: TGTGCCAGCAGTGCACAGGTCCTTGGGGCCAACGTCCTGACTTTC. Its translation: CASSAQVLGANVLTF.

The rearrangement joins TRBV2 to TRBJ2-1; 11 bases are a match to TRBD1. The V gene end was trimmed by 8 bases and the J gene end by 5 bases; junction bases not matched to a gene: 14. In germline, CDR1 is SNHLY, CDR2 FYNNEI. This CDR3 region has 17 residues. DNA for the CDR3: TGTGCCAGCGTTGGACAGGGGGCGATTTTACCGAACAATGAGCAGTTCTTC. This gives the protein CASVGQGAILPNNEQFF.

J is TRBJ1-2 and V is TRBV7-2, with 10 bases matching TRBD1. CDR3 size: 14 residues. Per the germline V gene, CDR1 is SGHTA and CDR2 is FQGNSA. The J segment lost 7 bases and the V segment lost 6 bases, leaving 8 bases of the junction unmatched. The CDR3 sequence is CASRLDRGRGGYTF. CDR3 coding DNA: TGTGCCAGCAGACTGGACAGGGGGAGGGGTGGCTACACCTTC. Using reference TRBV7-2 and TRBJ1-2 for the parts outside the CDR3, the full variable domain is GAGVSQSPSNKVTEKGKDVELRCDPISGHTALYWYRQSLGQGLEFLIYFQGNSAPDKSGLPSDRFSAERTGGSVSTLTIQRTQQEDSAVYLCASRLDRGRGGYTFGSGTRLTVV.

This clone has more than one count but fewer than ten. The chain is built from TRBV2 and TRBJ2-2, with 9 nucleotides matching TRBD1. The CDR3 is made up of 14 amino acids. The germline V gene has CDR1 SNHLY and CDR2 FYNNEI. With 8 bases clipped from V and 5 bases from J, the junction kept 6 bases outside the gene matches. CDR3 sequence: CASLGQGKTGELFF. CDR3 sequence (DNA): TGTGCCAGCTTGGGACAGGGAAAGACCGGGGAGCTGTTTTTT.

V usage is TRBV21-1 and J usage is TRBJ2-4; TRBD2 is the table's D call and was not checked against the DNA. TRBV21-1 is a pseudogene segment. The CDR3 spans 18 residues. The CDR3 loop reads CASSRGLAASCSTNIQYF. CDR3 sequence (DNA): TGTGCCAGCAGCAGAGGGCTAGCGGCTTCCTGCTCAACAAACATTCAGTACTTC.

This clone occurred a few times. The chain links TRBV27 to TRBJ2-2; 14 positions match TRBD2. J lost 7 bases, V lost 5 bases, and 6 bases had no gene match. CDR3 size: 16 residues. Germline V gene data show CDR1 as MNHEY and CDR2 as SMNVEV (reference sequence). This chain's CDR3 is CASSRGTSGRHGELFF. The DNA for the CDR3 is TGTGCCAGCAGTCGCGGGACTAGCGGGAGACACGGGGAGCTGTTTTTT.

V gene TRBV30 combines with J gene TRBJ1-2; D unresolved. The V and J ends lost 0 bases and 8 bases respectively, with 10 bases between them. CDR3 length: 12 amino acids. Germline V lookup: CDR1 GTSNPN, CDR2 SVGIG (reference sequence). CDR3 nucleotides: TGTGCCTGGAGTGTACTACCTGGAGGCTACACCTTC. The encoded protein is CAWSVLPGGYTF.

This clone was detected only once. The chain employs TRBV9 and TRBJ2-1, with TRBD2 identical over 10 bases. CDR1 and CDR2 from the germline V gene are SGDLS and YYNGEE. The CDR3 covers 16 residues. V lost 0 bases, J lost 5 bases, and 5 bases stayed unmatched. CDR3 DNA sequence: TGTGCCAGCAGCGTAGCCCCTAGCGGGGGAAACAATGAGCAGTTCTTC. Its protein is CASSVAPSGGNNEQFF.

CDR3 nucleotide sequence: TGTGCCAGCAGTATCTACCAGCCAACAGGGGCTGGGGCCAACGTCCTGACTTTC. Translated, it gives CASSIYQPTGAGANVLTF. V gene TRBV27 combines with J gene TRBJ2-6; TRBD1 matches at 7 bases. The CDR3 contains 18 residues. Germline lookup yields CDR1 MNHEY and CDR2 SMNVEV (reference sequence). The V and J ends lost 5 bases and 2 bases, in that order; junction bases with no gene match: 12.

CDR3 coding DNA: TGTGCCAGCAGCTTTAGAGATGAAAAACTGTTTTTT. It codes for CASSFRDEKLFF. The chain employs TRBV7-9 and TRBJ1-4; no clear D. Trimming cost V 3 bases and J 6 bases, with 5 bases left between them. This CDR3 spans 12 amino acids. CDR1 is SEHNR, CDR2 FQNEAQ, per germline (reference sequence).

The table lists this clone with a count of one. This chain links TRBV11-2 with TRBJ2-3; maybe TRBD2 (6 bases). This CDR3 region has 15 residues. V lost 4 bases and J lost 0, with 11 bases in between. Germline V gene lookup returns CDR1 SGHAT and CDR2 FQNNGV. CDR3 amino acids: CASSSMGGSTDTQYF. In DNA form, the CDR3 reads TGTGCCAGCAGCTCCATGGGGGGAAGCACAGATACGCAGTATTTT. The full variable domain, rest sourced from reference TRBV11-2 and TRBJ2-3, is EAGVAQSPRYKIIEKRQSVAFWCNPISGHATLYWYQQILGQGPKLLIQFQNNGVVDDSQLPKDRFSAERLKGVDSTLKIQPAKLEDSAVYLCASSSMGGSTDTQYFGPGTRLTVL.